This T cell receptor (beta chain) appears in the sequencing data of a study of T cells after posttransplantation cyclophosphamide. Study results and limitations: After PTCy, TRB diversity resembled that of CNI/methotrexate controls.

Assay used: immunoSEQ multiplex PCR; TCRdb lists only in-frame clones, some missing. The sample contains 25,000 to 30,000 clones, none occurring once; approximately 2.6% lies in the top ten. Many counts were recorded for this clone. The antigen remains unidentified. This CDR3 is built from 15 residues. Trimming took 1 base from V and 7 from J, leaving 11 bases between them. Per the germline V gene, CDR1 is SNHLY and CDR2 is FYNNEI. Sequencing was done on a sample of PBMCs. The receptor's source is a woman in her sixties or seventies in good health, CMV-negative, and a related stem cell transplant donor. This rearrangement joins TRBV2 to TRBJ1-6; D gene unclear. The CDR3: CASSEGGPSNSPLHF. The CDR3 DNA follows: TGTGCCAGCAGTGAAGGAGGGCCGTCGAATTCACCCCTCCACTTT.